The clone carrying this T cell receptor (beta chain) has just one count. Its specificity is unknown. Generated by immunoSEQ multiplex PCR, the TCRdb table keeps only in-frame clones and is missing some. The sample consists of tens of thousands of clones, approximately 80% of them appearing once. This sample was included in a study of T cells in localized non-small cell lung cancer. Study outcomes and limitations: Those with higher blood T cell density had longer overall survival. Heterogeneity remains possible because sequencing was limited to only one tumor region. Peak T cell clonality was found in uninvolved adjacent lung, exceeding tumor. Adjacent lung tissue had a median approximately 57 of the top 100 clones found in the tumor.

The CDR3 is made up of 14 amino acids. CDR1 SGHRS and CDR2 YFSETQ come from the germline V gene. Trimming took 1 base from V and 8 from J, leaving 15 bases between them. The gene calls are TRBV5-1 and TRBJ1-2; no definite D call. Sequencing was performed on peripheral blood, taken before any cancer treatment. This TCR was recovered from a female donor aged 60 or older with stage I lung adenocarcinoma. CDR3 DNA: TGCGCCAGCAGCTTGAACCCCCCCCCTGGCGGCTACACCTTC. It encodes CASSLNPPPGGYTF.